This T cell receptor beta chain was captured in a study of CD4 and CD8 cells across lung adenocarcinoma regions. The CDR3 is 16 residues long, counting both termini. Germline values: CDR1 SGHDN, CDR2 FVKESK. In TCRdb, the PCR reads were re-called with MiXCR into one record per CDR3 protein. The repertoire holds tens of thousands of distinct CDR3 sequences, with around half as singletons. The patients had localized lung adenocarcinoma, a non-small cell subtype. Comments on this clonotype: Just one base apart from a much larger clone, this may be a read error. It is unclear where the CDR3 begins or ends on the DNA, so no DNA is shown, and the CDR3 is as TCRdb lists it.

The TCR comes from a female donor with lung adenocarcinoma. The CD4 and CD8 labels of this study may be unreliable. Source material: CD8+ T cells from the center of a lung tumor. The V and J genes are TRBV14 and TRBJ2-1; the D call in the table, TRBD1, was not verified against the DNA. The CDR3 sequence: CASSQVWGTGSLVRFF.